Listed below are T cell receptor beta chains from one sample, sequenced in a study of blood T cells in healthy people across ages. TCRdb re-called the 5' RACE reads with MiXCR, one entry per CDR3 protein. Of approximately 1.5 million distinct CDR3 sequences listed, approximately 39% are singletons. Specimen: blood. The receptors originated from a woman aged 18-35 years in good health. CDR3s include the opening cysteine and the closing phenylalanine or tryptophan. D genes are given only for firm matches. The size of a clone is reported for some rows only, either as once, few or many, or as a class for expanded clones.

V: TRBV9; size: -; D: -; J: TRBJ2-3; CDR3: CASNVVATSTDTQYF
V: TRBV7-2; size: -; D: -; J: TRBJ2-5; CDR3: CASSFMGEQYF
V: TRBV20-1; size: -; D: -; J: TRBJ2-7; CDR3: CSARVAYSYEQYF
V: TRBV27; size: many; D: -; J: TRBJ2-3; CDR3: CASSELEDTDTQYF
V: TRBV13; size: -; D: -; J: TRBJ2-5; CDR3: CASSSKRFLGGYNEQYF
V: TRBV20-1; size: -; D: -; J: TRBJ2-5; CDR3: CSASETQYF
V: TRBV19; size: -; D: -; J: TRBJ1-1; CDR3: CASSTIVGSEAFF
V: TRBV6-2/TRBV6-3; size: -; D: TRBD2; J: TRBJ2-2; CDR3: CASSYTGFAGGYTGELFF
V: TRBV29-1; size: few; D: TRBD2; J: TRBJ2-3; CDR3: CSVEVLAGYTDTQYF
V: TRBV10-1; size: -; D: TRBD1; J: TRBJ2-7; CDR3: CASSEFRRGTLYEQYF
V: TRBV20-1; size: -; D: -; J: TRBJ2-2; CDR3: CSARPNQRTGELFF
V: TRBV6-5; size: -; D: -; J: -; CDR3: CASSYGGAGEQYF
V: TRBV6-2/TRBV6-3; size: -; D: -; J: TRBJ2-1; CDR3: CASSYPLQRPYNEQFF
V: TRBV29-1; size: -; D: -; J: TRBJ2-1; CDR3: CSVIGRVRGNEQFF
V: TRBV7-9; size: -; D: -; J: TRBJ2-7; CDR3: CASSPPWALSSYEQYF
V: TRBV27; size: -; D: TRBD2; J: TRBJ2-1; CDR3: CASSPGLAGGLSQFF
V: TRBV7-9; size: -; D: TRBD1; J: TRBJ1-1; CDR3: CASSLPTPGTGGHSATEAFF
V: TRBV2; size: -; D: -; J: TRBJ2-3; CDR3: CASSEVRGDTQYF
V: TRBV7-9; size: -; D: TRBD1; J: TRBJ1-4; CDR3: CASSSQQGANEKLFF
V: TRBV7-2; size: few; D: -; J: TRBJ2-1; CDR3: CASSLGVTYNEQFF
V: TRBV27; size: -; D: -; J: TRBJ2-7; CDR3: CASSHGRSYEQYF
V: TRBV12-3/TRBV12-4; size: -; D: -; J: TRBJ2-2; CDR3: CASGGDGTGELFF
V: TRBV29-1; size: few; D: -; J: TRBJ1-4; CDR3: CSVEDGTANEKLFF
V: TRBV10-3; size: -; D: TRBD1; J: TRBJ1-2; CDR3: CAISGAGTGNGYTF
V: TRBV24-1; size: many; D: -; J: TRBJ2-3; CDR3: CATGRRESTDTQYF
V: TRBV27; size: -; D: -; J: TRBJ2-3; CDR3: CASSLSYPGSPGDTQYF
V: TRBV5-1; size: -; D: TRBD2; J: TRBJ2-3; CDR3: CASSIGLAGGTTDTQYF
V: TRBV7-8; size: -; D: -; J: TRBJ1-5; CDR3: CASSSPGGGSNQPQHF
V: TRBV5-1; size: few; D: -; J: TRBJ1-2; CDR3: CASSLVNGGYTF
V: TRBV4-1; size: -; D: -; J: TRBJ2-1; CDR3: CASSQPAKLNDYNEQFF
V: TRBV5-1; size: few; D: TRBD2; J: TRBJ2-1; CDR3: CASSYTGLAANEQFF
V: TRBV2; size: -; D: -; J: TRBJ2-7; CDR3: CASSAGGLRSYEQYF
V: TRBV5-1; size: -; D: TRBD1; J: TRBJ2-5; CDR3: CASSYGNRGQETQYF
V: TRBV20-1; size: few; D: TRBD1; J: TRBJ1-4; CDR3: CSALEGANEKLFF
V: TRBV7-3; size: -; D: -; J: TRBJ2-6; CDR3: CASSLKAAGANVLTF
V: TRBV7-9; size: -; D: TRBD2; J: -; CDR3: CASSLAVSGSYNEQYF
V: TRBV29-1; size: -; D: -; J: TRBJ1-5; CDR3: CSVQTGGQPQHF
V: TRBV6-5; size: -; D: TRBD1; J: TRBJ2-1; CDR3: CASSKDRANNEQFF
V: TRBV7-2; size: few; D: -; J: TRBJ2-3; CDR3: CASRPPGANTDTQYF
V: TRBV9; size: few; D: TRBD1; J: TRBJ2-3; CDR3: CASSGPGTGLPDTQYF
V: TRBV6-6; size: many; D: -; J: TRBJ1-5; CDR3: CASSRQDNQPQHF
V: TRBV9; size: few; D: -; J: TRBJ1-2; CDR3: CASSAPASNYGYTF
V: TRBV3-1; size: few; D: TRBD2; J: TRBJ2-3; CDR3: CASSQGGGRAERTDTQYF
V: TRBV4-2; size: -; D: -; J: TRBJ2-3; CDR3: CASSQDPAGQGTQYF
V: TRBV7-2; size: -; D: -; J: TRBJ1-1; CDR3: CASSPAPPAVEAFF
V: TRBV4-3; size: -; D: -; J: TRBJ2-1; CDR3: CASSPEGDNEQFF
V: TRBV2; size: few; D: TRBD1; J: TRBJ1-1; CDR3: CASNGRGGSLTEAFF
V: TRBV15; size: once; D: -; J: -; CDR3: CATNKTVAYEQYF
V: TRBV27; size: -; D: -; J: TRBJ2-6; CDR3: CASSLSGGIPIGANVLTF
V: TRBV12-3/TRBV12-4; size: -; D: -; J: TRBJ2-1; CDR3: CASGIVGDNEQFF